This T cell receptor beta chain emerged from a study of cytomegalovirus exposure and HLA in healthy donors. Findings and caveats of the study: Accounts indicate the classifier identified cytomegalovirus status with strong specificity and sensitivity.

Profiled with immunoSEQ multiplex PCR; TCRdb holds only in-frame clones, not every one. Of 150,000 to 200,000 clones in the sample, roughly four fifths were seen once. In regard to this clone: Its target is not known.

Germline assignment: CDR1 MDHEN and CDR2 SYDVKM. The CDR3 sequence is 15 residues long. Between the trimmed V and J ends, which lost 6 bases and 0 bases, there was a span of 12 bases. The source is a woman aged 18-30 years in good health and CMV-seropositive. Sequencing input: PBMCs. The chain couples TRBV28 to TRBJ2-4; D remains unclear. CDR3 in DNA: TGTGCCAGCAGCCCCGGGTCCTTAGCCAAAAACATTCAGTACTTC. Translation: CASSPGSLAKNIQYF.